This is a list of T cell receptor beta chains from one sample in a study of TIL therapy for anti-PD-1-resistant metastatic lung cancer. Sequenced by immunoSEQ multiplex PCR; TCRdb stores in-frame clones only, minus some. Here the sample spans 50,000 to 65,000 clones, 55% to 75% being singletons. The sequences come from blood, collected at baseline. These receptors were collected from a person aged 25-80 years with non-small cell lung cancer. Both conserved end residues are part of each CDR3. D genes are given only for firm matches. Only some rows state a clone size, as once, few, many or a class for expanded clones.

d_gene	v_gene	abundance	j_gene	CDR3aa	CDR3nt
TRBD2	TRBV5-1	.	TRBJ2-3	CASSIRGGPDTQYF	TGCGCCAGCAGCATTCGGGGAGGGCCAGATACGCAGTATTTT
.	TRBV4-1	.	TRBJ1-2	CASSFDPVVTGGYTF	TGCGCCAGCAGCTTCGACCCCGTAGTTACAGGTGGCTACACCTTC
TRBD1	TRBV7-9	.	TRBJ1-3	CASSLLQGANTIYF	TGTGCCAGCAGCTTGCTACAGGGGGCTAACACCATATATTTT
.	TRBV6-5	.	TRBJ2-2	CASSYSKGGQAGELFF	TGTGCCAGCAGTTACTCGAAAGGGGGGCAAGCCGGGGAGCTGTTTTTT
.	TRBV7-6	few	TRBJ1-1	CASSLRGQVTEAFF	TGTGCCAGCAGCTTGAGGGGTCAGGTGACTGAAGCTTTCTTT
.	TRBV15	.	TRBJ2-2	CATSRESGPYTGELFF	TGTGCCACCAGCAGAGAAAGCGGGCCTTACACCGGGGAGCTGTTTTTT
.	TRBV7-6	.	TRBJ2-7	CASSLGGATYEQYF	TGTGCCAGCAGCTTAGGGGGGGCCACCTACGAGCAGTACTTC
TRBD1	TRBV7-9	.	TRBJ2-5	CASSSDRGYETQYF	TGTGCCAGCAGCTCGGACAGGGGGTATGAGACCCAGTACTTC
TRBD2	TRBV5-4	.	TRBJ2-5	CASSPDSRGGETQYF	TGTGCCAGCAGCCCTGACTCCCGGGGAGGGGAGACCCAGTACTTC
.	TRBV5-1	.	TRBJ1-5	CASSLAGGNQPQHF	TGCGCCAGCAGCTTGGCGGGGGGCAATCAGCCCCAGCATTTT
.	TRBV5-1	.	TRBJ1-1	CATKGEITSTEAFF	TGCGCTACCAAGGGGGAGATAACGAGCACTGAAGCTTTCTTT
TRBD1	TRBV7-2	.	TRBJ1-2	CASSLTRTGDGYTF	TGTGCCAGCAGCTTAACAAGAACAGGGGATGGCTACACCTTC
.	TRBV11-3	.	TRBJ2-3	CASSLLFTDTQYF	TGTGCCAGCAGCCTCCTCTTCACAGATACGCAGTATTTT
.	TRBV5-1	.	TRBJ1-2	CASSYTPVVYGYTF	TGCGCCAGCAGCTACACCCCAGTGGTCTATGGCTACACCTTC
.	TRBV5-1	.	TRBJ1-4	CASSLGSATNEKLFF	TGCGCCAGCAGCTTGGGGTCCGCAACTAATGAAAAACTGTTTTTT
.	TRBV4-1	few	TRBJ1-5	CASSRGSWPEDQPQHF	TGCGCCAGCAGCCGCGGCAGTTGGCCGGAAGATCAGCCCCAGCATTTT
.	TRBV7-9	few	TRBJ1-4	CASSLPQTEKLFF	TGTGCCAGCAGCTTACCCCAAACCGAAAAACTGTTTTTT
.	TRBV9	once	TRBJ1-3	CASSVALVPNSGNTIYF	TGTGCCAGCAGCGTAGCTTTAGTACCTAACTCTGGAAACACCATATATTTT